Following are 7 T cell receptor beta chains from one sample sequenced in a study of identical twins. From the 5' RACE reads, TCRdb called clonotypes with MiXCR, one entry per CDR3 protein. The sample has about 530,000 distinct CDR3 sequences; approximately 20% are singletons. The same sample was also studied in work on yellow fever vaccine responses in identical twins.

The source material was CD4+ T cells sorted from blood. Source of these receptors: a woman aged 18-30 years in good health.

This clonotype has only a few counts. This CDR3 reads CSWGAGVRNEQFF. The CDR3 DNA is TGCAGTTGGGGGGCAGGGGTAAGGAATGAGCAGTTCTTC. This chain joins TRBV20-1 and TRBJ2-1; tentatively, D is TRBD1 or TRBD2 (6 bases each). Trimming left V 8 bases short and J 7 bases short, with 18 bases between. Germline CDR1 is DFQATT and CDR2 is SNEGSKA (reference sequence). The CDR3 runs to 13 residues.

This clonotype was counted only a few times. The V gene is TRBV6-1, the J gene TRBJ2-3; D is perhaps TRBD1 or TRBD2 (5 bases each). V lost 8 bases, J lost 2 bases, and 23 bases lay in between. CDR3 length equals 17 residues. Germline V gene data show CDR1 as MNHNS and CDR2 as SASEGT. CDR3 protein: CASRSGSSGPLTDTQYF. The CDR3 DNA is TGTGCCAGCCGCAGTGGCTCCTCGGGACCGCTCACAGATACGCAGTATTTT.

The chain is built from TRBV10-2 and TRBJ2-7; 7 bases match TRBD1. Germline-derived CDR1 and CDR2 are WSHSY and SAAADI. This CDR3 comprises 13 residues. V lost 5 bases and J lost 2; bases outside the gene matches: 3. The CDR3 is CASSNDRAYEQYV. CDR3 DNA: TGCGCCAGCAGTAACGACAGGGCCTACGAGCAGTACGTC.

This clonotype has only a few counts. This chain uses TRBV7-2 with TRBJ2-3; the match to TRBD2 covers 9 bases. J gave up 2 bases and V 5 bases, and 8 bases lay outside the gene matches. In germline, CDR1 is SGHTA, CDR2 FQGNSA. This CDR3 region has 16 residues. The CDR3 loop reads CASSPLAGPTTDTQYF. The CDR3 bases are TGTGCCAGCAGCCCGCTAGCGGGGCCAACCACAGATACGCAGTATTTT.

CDR3 DNA: TGCAGTGCTAGGTCTTGGGGGCGCACAGATACGCAGTATTTT. Protein: CSARSWGRTDTQYF. The genes are TRBV20-1 and TRBJ2-3, with D tentatively TRBD1 (6 bases). The germline CDR1 and CDR2 sequences are DFQATT and SNEGSKA (reference sequence). The CDR3 has 14 residues. Trimming removed 3 bases at V and 1 base at J, with 11 bases between.

The sample holds a few counts of this clonotype. The genes are TRBV5-1 and TRBJ2-5; perhaps TRBD2 as D (7 bases). The CDR3 has 20 residues. The germline V and J ends were trimmed by 0 bases and 0 bases, with 24 bases remaining between them. The germline V gene has CDR1 SGHRS and CDR2 YFSETQ. The CDR3 spells CASSLGIAGGAGTHQETQYF. CDR3 nucleotide sequence: TGCGCCAGCAGCTTGGGGATTGCCGGTGGAGCGGGGACACACCAAGAGACCCAGTACTTC.

A few counts support this clonotype. This rearrangement joins TRBV28 to TRBJ1-5, with D hard to call. This CDR3 has 17 residues. V lost 0 bases to trimming and J lost 0 bases, with 12 bases between them. Germline V gene sequence: CDR1 MDHEN, CDR2 SYDVKM. The CDR3 DNA sequence: TGTGCCAGCAGTTTATGGGACGGCAGACTTAGCAATCAGCCCCAGCATTTT. It encodes CASSLWDGRLSNQPQHF.